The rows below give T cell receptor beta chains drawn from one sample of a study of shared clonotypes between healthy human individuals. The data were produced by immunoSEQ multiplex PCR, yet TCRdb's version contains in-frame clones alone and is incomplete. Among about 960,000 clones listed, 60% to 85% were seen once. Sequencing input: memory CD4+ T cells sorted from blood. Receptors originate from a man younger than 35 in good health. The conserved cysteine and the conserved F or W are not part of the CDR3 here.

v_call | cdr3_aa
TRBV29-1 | SVGGGKTQY
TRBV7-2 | ASSSRTGEDGYT
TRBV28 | ASSPQQGGYGYT
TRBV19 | ASSMGLGQTGELF
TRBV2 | ASSRGASGGLTDTQY
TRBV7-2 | ASSFKRGKYSNQPQH
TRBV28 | ASSFERGGRRAGELF
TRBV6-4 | ASSDSDRNTEAF
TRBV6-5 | ASSREGYNSPLH
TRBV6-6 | ASRTTGTGSYEQY
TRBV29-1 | SARGGKNEQF
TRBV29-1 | SVFVGGSGYT
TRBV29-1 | SVTSGTTEAF
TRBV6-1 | ASYRMGGADTEAF
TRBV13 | ASSLGGGLAGPSSYEQY
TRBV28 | ASRRGSTGELF
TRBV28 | ASSFGGSGANVLT
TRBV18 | ASSAGAAYEQY
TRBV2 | ASSALGWDSNQPQH
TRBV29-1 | SVEFGAGETQY
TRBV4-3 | ASSQASRGSSYNEQF
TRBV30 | AWGTENTEAF
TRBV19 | ASSMTGRNTEAF